Shown below are 14 T cell receptor beta chains from a single sample sequenced in a study of blood T cell repertoires in COVID-19. Profiling relied on immunoSEQ multiplex PCR, and the TCRdb table lists in-frame clones only, not all of them. The sample contains approximately 230,000 clones, approximately 80% of which appear only once. The sequenced sample consisted of PBMCs or T cells enriched from blood (not recorded which). These TCRs come from a man aged 40-49 years who had recovered from COVID-19.

CDR3 sequence reads: CATSRDPRGLAGSVSYEQYF. CDR3 nucleotides: TGTGCCACCAGCAGAGACCCTCGGGGACTAGCGGGATCGGTCTCCTACGAGCAGTACTTC. V and J are TRBV15 and TRBJ2-7; 13 bases agree with TRBD2. The germline gives CDR1 LNHNV, CDR2 YYDKDF (reference sequence). This CDR3 region has 20 residues. The V segment lost 0 bases and the J segment 0 bases; nucleotides outside the gene matches: 11.

The chain links TRBV28 to TRBJ1-2; TRBD1 is a possible D gene (6 bases). Germline CDR1 reads MDHEN; CDR2 reads SYDVKM. V was shortened by 8 bases and J by 5 bases, with 15 bases between the two germline ends. The CDR3 runs to 13 residues. CDR3 bases: TGTGCCAGCGGCCAGGGGATGGGGTATGGCTACACCTTC. Its protein is CASGQGMGYGYTF.

V is TRBV6-5 and J is TRBJ2-3; D is possibly TRBD1 (6 bases). The V and J ends lost 7 bases and 7 bases respectively, with 9 bases between them. This CDR3 has 11 amino acids. The germline V gene encodes CDR1 MNHEY and CDR2 SVGAGI. CDR3 sequence: CASTDRHTQYF. In nucleotides, the CDR3 is TGTGCCAGCACCGACAGGCATACGCAGTATTTT.

This chain uses TRBV27 with TRBJ2-7, with D perhaps matching TRBD2 (7 bases). The CDR3 runs to 12 residues. Germline V gene sequence: CDR1 MNHEY, CDR2 SMNVEV (reference sequence). V lost 6 bases, J lost 12 bases, and 18 bases lay in between. CDR3 bases: TGTGCCAGCAGCCCCCCTGGGGGGGCGATGTACTTC. This codes for CASSPPGGAMYF.

The J gene is TRBJ2-5, the V gene TRBV5-8, with 7 positions matching TRBD2. Per germline, CDR1 SGHTS and CDR2 YDEGEE. The CDR3 sequence is 17 residues long. V dropped 0 bases and J dropped 1; count of bases not matched to a gene: 9. As DNA, the CDR3 is TGTGCCAGCAGCTTGGGTTCCAGCGGGGTCACCCAAGAGACCCAGTACTTC. Translated: CASSLGSSGVTQETQYF.

The CDR3, as DNA: TGTGCCAGCAGCCAAATACAGGGGTTCGCCTGGGGCTACACCTTC. Protein product: CASSQIQGFAWGYTF. The V gene is TRBV3-1 (or the pseudogene TRBV3-2), the J gene TRBJ1-2; 7 bases fit TRBD1. The V and J ends lost 2 bases and 8 bases, in that order; junction bases with no gene match: 11. There are 15 residues in the CDR3. Germline loops: CDR1 LGHDT, CDR2 YNNKEL (reference sequence).

This clone showed up just once. The V call is TRBV11-2, the J call TRBJ1-6; no firm D call. V lost 5 bases to trimming and J lost 6 bases, with 11 bases between them. Germline V gives CDR1 SGHAT, CDR2 FQNNGV. This CDR3 has 14 amino acids. CDR3 sequence reads: CASSGGEVNSPLHF. The CDR3 DNA follows: TGTGCCAGCAGCGGCGGGGAGGTTAATTCACCCCTCCACTTT.

The CDR3 spells CASSPSSGYGYTF. The CDR3 nucleotides are TGTGCCAGCAGTCCGTCCTCCGGCTATGGCTACACCTTC. This rearrangement joins TRBV12-3 or TRBV12-4 to TRBJ1-2; D not resolved. CDR3 size: 13 residues. V was trimmed by 5 bases and J by 4 bases, leaving 11 bases between them.

This clone appeared many times. V is TRBV7-6 and J is TRBJ2-7, with 7 bases fitting TRBD1. After removal of 1 base from V and 5 bases from J, the junction contained 8 bases not matched to a gene. CDR3 length equals 15 residues. The germline gives CDR1 SGHVS, CDR2 FNYEAQ. The CDR3 region is CASSLELDRFHEQYF. The CDR3 DNA follows: TGTGCCAGCAGCTTAGAACTGGACAGGTTCCACGAGCAGTACTTC.

The chain has TRBV5-1 and TRBJ1-1; D is unresolved. Trimming pared 3 bases from V and 1 base from J, leaving 10 bases between. Per the germline V gene, CDR1 is SGHRS and CDR2 is YFSETQ. The CDR3 spans 14 residues. In DNA form, the CDR3 reads TGCGCCAGCAGCTCGGACGGGAGGAACACTGAAGCTTTCTTT. Protein sequence: CASSSDGRNTEAFF.

The V call is TRBV9, the J call TRBJ2-1; tentative D call: TRBD2 (5 bases). CDR1 and CDR2 (germline): SGDLS, YYNGEE. The CDR3 spans 13 residues. Trimming took off 0 bases at V and 7 bases at J, with 8 bases between the two ends. The DNA for the CDR3 is TGTGCCAGCAGCGTAGCGGGGTGGAATGAGCAGTTCTTC. Amino acid sequence: CASSVAGWNEQFF.

The chain employs TRBV6-2 or TRBV6-3 and TRBJ1-5; TRBD1 matches at 10 bases. Germline-derived CDR1 and CDR2 are MNHEY and SVGEGT. This CDR3 is built from 15 residues. V was pared by 5 bases and J by 3 bases, with 4 bases of the junction left unmatched. CDR3 in DNA: TGTGCCAGCAGTCGGGACAGGGGAACCAATCAGCCCCAGCATTTT. It specifies CASSRDRGTNQPQHF.

The chain combines TRBV5-1 with TRBJ2-1; 8 positions agree with TRBD1. V was clipped by 3 bases and J by 6 bases; unmatched bases: 8. Germline CDR1 and CDR2: SGHRS and YFSETQ. This CDR3 has 15 amino acids. This CDR3 reads CASSSRTGTPNEQFF. The CDR3 DNA reads TGCGCCAGCAGCTCCCGGACAGGGACCCCCAATGAGCAGTTCTTC.

The chain is built from TRBV25-1 and TRBJ1-4; 8 bases map to TRBD1. This CDR3 has 13 amino acids. V shed 7 bases and J 8 bases; nucleotides not matched to a gene: 6. Germline V gene sequence: CDR1 MGHDK, CDR2 SYGVNS. In DNA, the CDR3 is TGTGCCAGCAATCCCGGACAGGGCGAAAAACTGTTTTTT. Translated: CASNPGQGEKLFF.